Below, 32 T cell receptor beta chains from the same sample are listed, as sequenced in a study of T cell changes during pregnancy in multiple sclerosis. Profiling relied on immunoSEQ multiplex PCR, and the TCRdb table lists in-frame clones only, not all of them. The sample carries around 81,000 clones, just under 95% recorded once. The sequenced sample was peripheral blood, obtained after pregnancy. These receptor sequences come from a female donor in good health, enrolled as a control in a pregnancy study.

This chain connects TRBV7-2 to TRBJ2-7, with D possibly being TRBD1 (5 bases). Per germline, CDR1 SGHTA and CDR2 FQGNSA. V dropped 10 bases and J dropped 1 base, with 17 bases sitting between them. This CDR3 comprises 14 residues. The CDR3 DNA reads as TGTGCCATTGCTAGGGGAAGGGGTTCCTACGAGCAGTACTTC. Protein product: CAIARGRGSYEQYF.

This chain links TRBV28 with TRBJ1-5; D is unclear. CDR3 size: 12 residues. The ends were cut back, 3 bases at V and 7 bases at J, with 7 bases in the middle. Germline loops: CDR1 MDHEN, CDR2 SYDVKM. CDR3 loop: CASSFPGQPQHF. In DNA, the CDR3 is TGTGCCAGCAGTTTCCCGGGGCAGCCCCAGCATTTT. The full variable domain, rest sourced from reference TRBV28 and TRBJ1-5, is DVKVTQSSRYLVKRTGEKVFLECVQDMDHENMFWYRQDPGLGLRLIYFSYDVKMKEKGDIPEGYSVSREKKERFSLILESASTNQTSMYLCASSFPGQPQHFGDGTRLSIL.

V usage is TRBV14 and J usage is TRBJ2-7; 7 nucleotides match TRBD1. In germline, CDR1 is SGHDN, CDR2 FVKESK. The CDR3 has 13 amino acids. The ends lost 5 bases at V and 4 bases at J; junction bases unmatched: 5. CDR3 nucleotides: TGTGCCAGCAGCAGGGGGCGCGGGTACGAGCAGTACTTC. Translation: CASSRGRGYEQYF. Complete variable domain (other parts from reference TRBV14 and TRBJ2-7): EAGVTQFPSHSVIEKGQTVTLRCDPISGHDNLYWYRRVMGKEIKFLLHFVKESKQDESGMPNNRFLAERTGGTYSTLKVQPAELEDSGVYFCASSRGRGYEQYFGPGTRLTVT.

The gene calls are TRBV7-8 and TRBJ2-1; D might be TRBD1 (6 bases). Germline V gene sequence: CDR1 SGHVS, CDR2 FQNEAQ. V was shortened by 8 bases and J by 0 bases, with 14 bases between the two germline ends. This CDR3 spans 15 amino acids. CDR3 DNA: TGTGCCAGCTCACCGAGGGGGAACTCCTACAATGAGCAGTTCTTC. Translated: CASSPRGNSYNEQFF.

V and J are TRBV27 and TRBJ2-7; 14 nucleotides match TRBD2. The V gene's germline CDR1 is MNHEY and CDR2 SMNVEV (reference sequence). V lost 4 bases to trimming and J lost 7 bases; unmatched junction nucleotides: 6. This CDR3 has 15 amino acids. The CDR3 loop is CASSSGTSGRGEQYF. The CDR3, as DNA: TGTGCCAGCAGTTCGGGGACTAGCGGGAGAGGGGAGCAGTACTTC.

The J gene is TRBJ2-6, the V gene TRBV6-5; D is possibly TRBD2 (5 bases). Germline CDR1 is MNHEY and CDR2 is SVGAGI. CDR3 length: 15 amino acids. The V end lost 3 bases, the J end lost 2 bases, and 8 bases lay between the germline ends. The CDR3: CASSYEGTGANVLTF. The CDR3 region has the DNA TGTGCCAGCAGTTATGAGGGTACTGGGGCCAACGTCCTGACTTTC.

This chain connects TRBV21-1 to TRBJ2-3; the DNA was not used to check the table's D call, TRBD2. TRBV21-1 constitutes a pseudogene. The CDR3 sequence is 15 residues long. The CDR3 DNA is TGTGCCAGCAGCAAAAGACTAGCGGGGATAGATACGCAGTATTTT. It specifies CASSKRLAGIDTQYF.

V and J are TRBV4-1 and TRBJ2-1; 9 positions agree with TRBD2. Germline CDR1 MGHRA, CDR2 YSYEKL. This CDR3 has 16 amino acids. Trimming removed 1 base from V and 4 bases from J; junction bases left unmatched: 5. Here the CDR3 reads CASSQVLAGAYNEQFF. CDR3 DNA: TGCGCCAGCAGCCAAGTATTAGCGGGAGCATACAATGAGCAGTTCTTC.

This clone was found once. This sample includes further DNA sequences coding for the same CDR3. V gene TRBV15 combines with J gene TRBJ2-7; tentatively, D is TRBD2 (6 bases). CDR3 length: 12 residues. Trimming took 4 bases from V and 7 from J, leaving 11 bases between them. Germline CDR1 is LNHNV and CDR2 is YYDKDF (reference sequence). The CDR3 spells CATSTGVGEQYF. The DNA for the CDR3 is TGTGCCACCAGCACGGGGGTAGGGGAGCAGTACTTC.

This chain joins TRBV7-9 and TRBJ1-5; a possible D gene is TRBD1 (5 bases). This CDR3 is 13 amino acids long. The germline V gene encodes CDR1 SEHNR and CDR2 FQNEAQ (reference sequence). V lost 1 base and J lost 9, with 10 bases in between. The CDR3 spells CASSLGRGWPQHF. CDR3 nucleotide sequence: TGTGCCAGCAGCTTAGGGCGGGGGTGGCCCCAGCATTTT.

J is TRBJ2-3 and V is TRBV29-1; 8 bases agree with TRBD2. CDR3 length equals 15 residues. J was trimmed by 2 bases and V by 1 base; bases with no gene match: 5. Germline CDR1 SQVTM, CDR2 ANQGSEA. The CDR3 coding sequence is TGCAGCGTTGAAGGGGCGGGAGGACCCACAGATACGCAGTATTTT. It is translated as CSVEGAGGPTDTQYF.

The chain carries TRBV30 and TRBJ2-1, with 10 bases identical to TRBD2. The germline V gene has CDR1 GTSNPN and CDR2 SVGIG (reference sequence). The CDR3 sequence is 12 residues long. CDR3 in amino acids: CGSGRAWNEQFF. The CDR3 DNA reads as TGTGGAAGCGGGAGGGCCTGGAATGAGCAGTTCTTC.

The CDR3 here is CASSWDSNYYEQYF. The DNA for the CDR3 is TGTGCCAGCAGTTGGGACAGTAACTACTACGAGCAGTACTTC. The genes are TRBV27 and TRBJ2-7; 7 bases map to TRBD1. The CDR3 is 14 amino acids. Germline loops: CDR1 MNHEY, CDR2 SMNVEV (reference sequence). The V and J ends lost 4 bases and 3 bases, in that order; junction bases with no gene match: 6.

The chain links TRBV7-2 to TRBJ2-1; D perhaps matches TRBD2 (6 bases). Germline V lookup: CDR1 SGHTA, CDR2 FQGNSA. The CDR3 has 13 residues. V was clipped by 1 base and J by 10 bases, with 11 bases between them. The CDR3 nucleotides are TGTGCCAGCAGCTTAGTTTCGGCGGGGGAGCAGTTCTTC. Amino acid sequence: CASSLVSAGEQFF.

The chain is built from TRBV28 and TRBJ2-7; 7 bases map to TRBD1. Germline CDR1 is MDHEN and CDR2 is SYDVKM. V was clipped by 5 bases and J by 1 base; unmatched bases: 14. This CDR3 region has 17 residues. Here the CDR3 DNA reads TGTGCCAGCAGTCCCGTCCTTCCAGGGGGAACTTCCTACGAGCAGTACTTC. Translation gives CASSPVLPGGTSYEQYF. Variable domain in full (rest from reference TRBV28 and TRBJ2-7): DVKVTQSSRYLVKRTGEKVFLECVQDMDHENMFWYRQDPGLGLRLIYFSYDVKMKEKGDIPEGYSVSREKKERFSLILESASTNQTSMYLCASSPVLPGGTSYEQYFGPGTRLTVT.

The chain combines TRBV19 with TRBJ1-1; D possibly corresponds to TRBD1 (6 bases). Trimming took 4 bases from V and 4 from J, leaving 19 bases between them. The CDR3 is 16 amino acids. Germline CDR1 reads LNHDA; CDR2 reads SQIVND (reference sequence). CDR3 bases: TGTGCCAGTAGTACCCTCAGGGGCCCCAAACCCACTGAAGCTTTCTTT. Translation gives CASSTLRGPKPTEAFF.

The chain carries TRBV7-6 and TRBJ2-3, with D hard to call. This CDR3 has 14 amino acids. Germline V gene sequence: CDR1 SGHVS, CDR2 FNYEAQ. The V end was cut by 3 bases, the J end by 2 bases, with 9 bases between. This CDR3 reads CASSLSGYTDTQYF. In nucleotides, the CDR3 is TGTGCCAGCAGCTTGAGTGGTTACACAGATACGCAGTATTTT.

J is TRBJ2-7 and V is TRBV7-2; TRBD1 matches 11 bases. After removal of 6 bases from V and 7 bases from J, the junction contained 5 bases not matched to a gene. CDR1 and CDR2 (germline): SGHTA, FQGNSA. This CDR3 has 13 residues. In DNA form, the CDR3 reads TGTGCCAGCAGGACCGGGACAGGGGGAGAGCAGTACTTC. Translating it yields CASRTGTGGEQYF.

The chain has TRBV4-1 and TRBJ1-5; D ambiguous. The CDR3 is made up of 15 amino acids. CDR1 is MGHRA, CDR2 YSYEKL, per germline. Trimming took off 1 base at V and 0 bases at J, with 7 bases between the two ends. The CDR3 protein is CASSQGQYSNQPQHF. The CDR3 DNA is TGCGCCAGCAGCCAAGGGCAGTATAGCAATCAGCCCCAGCATTTT.

V gene TRBV4-3 combines with J gene TRBJ1-1; the match to TRBD1 covers 8 bases. Germline lookup yields CDR1 LGHNA and CDR2 YSLEER. The ends lost 1 base at V and 0 bases at J; junction bases unmatched: 10. The CDR3 has 18 residues. CDR3 in amino acids: CASSQGPGQGGVNTEAFF. The DNA of the CDR3 is TGCGCCAGCAGCCAAGGGCCCGGACAGGGAGGTGTGAACACTGAAGCTTTCTTT.

This clone was recorded only once. The chain recombines TRBV14 with TRBJ2-4, with D possibly matching TRBD2 (6 bases). Trimming took off 4 bases at V and 9 bases at J, with 13 bases between the two ends. Per the germline V gene, CDR1 is SGHDN and CDR2 is FVKESK. There are 13 residues in the CDR3. This chain's CDR3 is CASSPLSAGIQYF. The CDR3 region has the DNA TGTGCCAGCAGCCCCTTGTCAGCGGGCATTCAGTACTTC.

The chain employs TRBV6-1 and TRBJ2-1; D call uncertain. Germline loops: CDR1 MNHNS, CDR2 SASEGT. V was shortened by 6 bases and J by 5 bases, with 8 bases between the two germline ends. This CDR3 comprises 12 residues. CDR3 amino acids: CASRKLDNEQFF. DNA for the CDR3: TGTGCCAGCAGGAAACTCGACAATGAGCAGTTCTTC.

The V call is TRBV6-1, the J call TRBJ2-3; TRBD2 aligns across 8 bases. The CDR3 spans 14 residues. CDR1 is MNHNS and CDR2 is SASEGT in the germline V gene. Unmatched junction bases numbered 6, after V lost 3 bases and J lost 7 bases. The CDR3: CASSDRRGVNTQYF. The CDR3 coding sequence is TGTGCCAGCAGTGACCGGCGGGGGGTAAATACGCAGTATTTT.

The chain's CDR3 is CASSSHSGRANNEQFF. DNA for the CDR3: TGTGCCAGCAGTTCCCATAGCGGGAGGGCCAATAATGAGCAGTTCTTC. The J gene is TRBJ2-1, the V gene TRBV27; TRBD2 matches 11 bases. The CDR3 is 16 residues long. V trimming: 4 bases; J trimming: 7 bases; junction bases outside the gene matches: 9. Germline V gene lookup returns CDR1 MNHEY and CDR2 SMNVEV (reference sequence).

Concerning this clone: The same CDR3 arises from other DNA sequences in this sample as well. This chain uses TRBV4-1 with TRBJ2-7, with D perhaps TRBD2 (6 bases). Per germline, CDR1 MGHRA and CDR2 YSYEKL. Trimming shortened V by 1 base and J by 0 bases, and 13 bases separated the two germline ends. The CDR3 covers 16 residues. CDR3 coding DNA: TGCGCCAGCAGCCAAGTGGTCAGCGGGTCCTCCTACGAGCAGTACTTC. Its protein is CASSQVVSGSSYEQYF.

The rearrangement joins TRBV27 to TRBJ1-2, with D perhaps matching TRBD1 (5 bases). The V gene's germline CDR1 is MNHEY and CDR2 SMNVEV (reference sequence). The CDR3 sequence is 14 residues long. V lost 6 bases and J 5 bases, leaving 16 bases between the germline ends. CDR3 nucleotide sequence: TGTGCCAGCAGGGGACGGGCAGCGGGGTATGGCTACACCTTC. As protein: CASRGRAAGYGYTF.

This chain uses TRBV28 with TRBJ1-6; D not resolved. CDR3 length: 18 amino acids. V shed 4 bases and J shed 0 bases, with 16 bases lying between them. Germline CDR1 and CDR2: MDHEN and SYDVKM. CDR3 in amino acids: CASSSLESSGSYNSPLHF. For the CDR3, the DNA is TGTGCCAGCAGTTCCCTTGAATCCTCGGGCTCCTATAATTCACCCCTCCACTTT.

The chain uses TRBV5-1 and TRBJ1-5, with D possibly TRBD1 on 6 matching bases. Trimming pared 4 bases from V and 6 bases from J, leaving 17 bases between. This CDR3 has 15 residues. Germline CDR1 SGHRS, CDR2 YFSETQ. CDR3 DNA sequence: TGCGCCAGCAGCCTTTCAGGGGTGACGGGTCAGCCCCAGCATTTT. Translated: CASSLSGVTGQPQHF.

V usage is TRBV18 and J usage is TRBJ2-1; tentatively, D is TRBD2 (5 bases). Germline CDR1 KGHSH, CDR2 LQKENI. This CDR3 is 14 amino acids long. V shed 3 bases and J shed 7 bases, with 13 bases lying between them. The CDR3 sequence is CASSPGSGSNEQFF. In nucleotides, the CDR3 is TGTGCCAGCTCACCTGGGTCGGGATCGAATGAGCAGTTCTTC.

Only a few counts were recorded for this clone. This rearrangement joins TRBV28 to TRBJ1-2; TRBD1 agrees at 7 bases. This CDR3 has 15 amino acids. The V gene's germline CDR1 is MDHEN and CDR2 SYDVKM. J lost 1 base, V lost 5 bases, and 7 bases had no gene match. The CDR3 loop reads CASSPQTGFNYGYTF. The CDR3 coding sequence is TGTGCCAGCAGTCCCCAGACAGGGTTTAACTATGGCTACACCTTC.

This chain joins TRBV7-2 and TRBJ1-4, with no clear D. With 5 bases removed from V and 8 bases from J, the gap between germline ends came to 18 bases. The CDR3 runs 15 residues. Germline CDR1 and CDR2: SGHTA and FQGNSA. The CDR3 DNA sequence: TGTGCCAGCAGCCAGCTTCGGGGTGGGGTGGAAAAACTGTTTTTT. As protein: CASSQLRGGVEKLFF.

This clone has a single count. This chain links TRBV5-1 with TRBJ2-3, with 10 bases lining up with TRBD1. This CDR3 comprises 16 residues. V lost 1 base to trimming and J lost 5 bases; unmatched junction nucleotides: 7. Per germline, CDR1 SGHRS and CDR2 YFSETQ. The CDR3 loop reads CASSLHLGQGGDTQYF. The CDR3 nucleotides are TGCGCCAGCAGCTTGCATCTCGGACAGGGGGGAGATACGCAGTATTTT.